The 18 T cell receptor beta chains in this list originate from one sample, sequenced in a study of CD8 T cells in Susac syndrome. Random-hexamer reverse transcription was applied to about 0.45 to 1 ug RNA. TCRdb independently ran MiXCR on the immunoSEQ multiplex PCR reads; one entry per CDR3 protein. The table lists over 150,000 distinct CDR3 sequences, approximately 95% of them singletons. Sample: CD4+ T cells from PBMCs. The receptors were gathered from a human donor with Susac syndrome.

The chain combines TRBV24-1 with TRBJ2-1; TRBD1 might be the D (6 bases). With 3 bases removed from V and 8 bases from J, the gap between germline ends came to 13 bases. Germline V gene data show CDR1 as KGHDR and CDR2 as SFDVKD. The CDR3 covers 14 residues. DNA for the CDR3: TGTGCCACCAGTGATCTGGGACACCTGGATGAGCAGTTCTTC. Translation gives CATSDLGHLDEQFF.

CDR3 in amino acids: CSGSPPLLAGYEQYF. CDR3 DNA: TGCAGTGGGTCTCCCCCATTACTAGCGGGCTACGAGCAGTACTTC. This rearrangement joins TRBV20-1 to TRBJ2-7; the match to TRBD2 covers 9 bases. Germline trimming cut 7 bases from V and 3 bases from J; bases unmatched to any gene: 13. CDR3 length: 15 amino acids. Germline CDR1 reads DFQATT; CDR2 reads SNEGSKA (reference sequence).

CDR3 coding DNA: TGTGCCTGGAGTGTAAGCGGTAGGGGCTACACCTTC. Amino acid sequence: CAWSVSGRGYTF. This chain links TRBV30 with TRBJ1-2; no definite D call. CDR1 is GTSNPN, CDR2 SVGIG, per germline (reference sequence). V lost 0 bases and J lost 8, with 10 bases in between. This CDR3 is built from 12 residues.

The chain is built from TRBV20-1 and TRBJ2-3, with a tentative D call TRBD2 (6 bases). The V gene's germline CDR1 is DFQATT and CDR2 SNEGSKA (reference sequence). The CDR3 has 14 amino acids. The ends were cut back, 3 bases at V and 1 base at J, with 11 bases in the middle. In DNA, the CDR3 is TGCAGTGCTAGGCCCGGGAGCGGCACAGATACGCAGTATTTT. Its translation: CSARPGSGTDTQYF.

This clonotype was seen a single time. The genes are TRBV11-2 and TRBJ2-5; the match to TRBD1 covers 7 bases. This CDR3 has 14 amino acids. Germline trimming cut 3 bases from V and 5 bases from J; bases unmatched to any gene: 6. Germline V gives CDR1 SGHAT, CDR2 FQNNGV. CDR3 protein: CASSLGTAIETQYF. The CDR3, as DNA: TGTGCCAGCAGCTTGGGGACAGCGATTGAGACCCAGTACTTC.

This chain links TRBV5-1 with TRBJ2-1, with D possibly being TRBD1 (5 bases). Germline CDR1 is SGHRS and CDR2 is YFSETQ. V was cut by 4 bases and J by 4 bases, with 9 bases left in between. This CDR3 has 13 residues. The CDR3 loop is CASSNTGYNEQFF. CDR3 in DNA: TGCGCCAGCAGCAATACAGGATACAATGAGCAGTTCTTC.

The CDR3 loop is CASRPTGGSDTQYF. CDR3 in DNA: TGTGCCAGCCGACCGACAGGGGGATCAGATACGCAGTATTTT. The chain couples TRBV7-9 to TRBJ2-3, with TRBD1 matching over 9 bases. With 8 bases clipped from V and 4 bases from J, the junction kept 7 bases outside the gene matches. Per the germline V gene, CDR1 is SEHNR and CDR2 is FQNEAQ (reference sequence). This CDR3 region has 14 residues.

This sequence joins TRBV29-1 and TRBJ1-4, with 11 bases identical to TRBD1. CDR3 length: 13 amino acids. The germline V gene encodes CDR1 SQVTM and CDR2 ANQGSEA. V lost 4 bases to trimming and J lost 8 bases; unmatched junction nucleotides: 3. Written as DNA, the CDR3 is TGCAGCGTTGGCGGGACAGGGGGGGAAAAACTGTTTTTT. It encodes CSVGGTGGEKLFF.

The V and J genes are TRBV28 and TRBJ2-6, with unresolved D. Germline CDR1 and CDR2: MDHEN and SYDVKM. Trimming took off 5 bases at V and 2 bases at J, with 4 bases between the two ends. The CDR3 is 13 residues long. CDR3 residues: CASSPPGANVLTF. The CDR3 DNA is TGTGCCAGCAGTCCCCCTGGGGCCAACGTCCTGACTTTC. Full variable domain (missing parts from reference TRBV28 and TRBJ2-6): DVKVTQSSRYLVKRTGEKVFLECVQDMDHENMFWYRQDPGLGLRLIYFSYDVKMKEKGDIPEGYSVSREKKERFSLILESASTNQTSMYLCASSPPGANVLTFGAGSRLTVL.

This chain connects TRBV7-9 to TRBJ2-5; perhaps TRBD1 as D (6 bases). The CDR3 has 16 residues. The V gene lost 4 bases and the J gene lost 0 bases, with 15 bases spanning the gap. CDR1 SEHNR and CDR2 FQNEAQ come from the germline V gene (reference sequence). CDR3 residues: CASSSRDNLYQETQYF. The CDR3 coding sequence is TGTGCCAGCAGCTCCCGGGACAACCTGTACCAAGAGACCCAGTACTTC.

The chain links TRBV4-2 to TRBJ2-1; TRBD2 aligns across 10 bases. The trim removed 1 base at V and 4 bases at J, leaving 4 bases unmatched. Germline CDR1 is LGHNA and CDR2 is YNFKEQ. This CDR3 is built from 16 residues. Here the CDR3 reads CASSQAGTSVYNEQFF. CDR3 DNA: TGTGCCAGCAGCCAAGCCGGGACTAGCGTATACAATGAGCAGTTCTTC.

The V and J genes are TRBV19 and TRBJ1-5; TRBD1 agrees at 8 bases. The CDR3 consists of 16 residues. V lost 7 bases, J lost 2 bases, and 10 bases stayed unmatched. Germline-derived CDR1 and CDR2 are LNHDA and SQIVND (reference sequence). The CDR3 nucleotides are TGTGCCAGTAAGCTGACAGGGGCAACGGGCAATCAGCCCCAGCATTTT. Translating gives CASKLTGATGNQPQHF.

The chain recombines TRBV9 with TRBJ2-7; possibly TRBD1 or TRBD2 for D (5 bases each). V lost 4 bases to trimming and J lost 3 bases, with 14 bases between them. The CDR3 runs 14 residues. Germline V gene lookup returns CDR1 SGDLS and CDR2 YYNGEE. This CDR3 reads CASSPDEGSYEQYV. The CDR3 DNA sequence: TGTGCCAGCAGCCCAGACGAGGGGAGCTACGAGCAGTACGTC.

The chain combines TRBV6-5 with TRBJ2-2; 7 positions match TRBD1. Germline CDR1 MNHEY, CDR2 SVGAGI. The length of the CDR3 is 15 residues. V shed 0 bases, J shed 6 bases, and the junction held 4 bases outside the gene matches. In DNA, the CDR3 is TGTGCCAGCAGTTACTCGGACAGGCTGTCCGGGGAGCTGTTTTTT. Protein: CASSYSDRLSGELFF.

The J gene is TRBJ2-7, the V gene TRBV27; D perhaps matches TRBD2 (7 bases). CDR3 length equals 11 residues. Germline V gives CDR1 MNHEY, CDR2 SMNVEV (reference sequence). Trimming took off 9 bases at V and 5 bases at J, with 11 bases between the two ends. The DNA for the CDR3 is TGTGCCAGTAGGGGGGGAGACGAGCAGTACTTC. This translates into CASRGGDEQYF.

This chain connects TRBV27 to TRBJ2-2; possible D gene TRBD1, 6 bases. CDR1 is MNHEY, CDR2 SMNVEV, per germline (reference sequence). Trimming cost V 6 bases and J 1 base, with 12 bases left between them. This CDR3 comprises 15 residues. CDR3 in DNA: TGTGCCAGCAGCAGGACGGACAGGAACACCGGGGAGCTGTTTTTT. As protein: CASSRTDRNTGELFF.

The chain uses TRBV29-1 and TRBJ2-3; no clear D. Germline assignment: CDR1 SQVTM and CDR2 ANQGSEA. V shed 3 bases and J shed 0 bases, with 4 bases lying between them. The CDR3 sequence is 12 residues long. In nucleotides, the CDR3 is TGCAGCGTTGAGACTAGCACAGATACGCAGTATTTT. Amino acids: CSVETSTDTQYF.

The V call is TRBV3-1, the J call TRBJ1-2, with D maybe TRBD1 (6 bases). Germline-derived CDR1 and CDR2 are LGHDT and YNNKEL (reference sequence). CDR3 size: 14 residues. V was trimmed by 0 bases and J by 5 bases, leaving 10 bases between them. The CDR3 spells CASSQEQGTYGYTF. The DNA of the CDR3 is TGTGCCAGCAGCCAAGAACAGGGAACGTATGGCTACACCTTC. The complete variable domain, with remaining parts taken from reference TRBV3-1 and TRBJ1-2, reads DTAVSQTPKYLVTQMGNDKSIKCEQNLGHDTMYWYKQDSKKFLKIMFSYNNKELIINETVPNRFSPKSPDKAHLNLHINSLELGDSAVYFCASSQEQGTYGYTFGSGTRLTVV.